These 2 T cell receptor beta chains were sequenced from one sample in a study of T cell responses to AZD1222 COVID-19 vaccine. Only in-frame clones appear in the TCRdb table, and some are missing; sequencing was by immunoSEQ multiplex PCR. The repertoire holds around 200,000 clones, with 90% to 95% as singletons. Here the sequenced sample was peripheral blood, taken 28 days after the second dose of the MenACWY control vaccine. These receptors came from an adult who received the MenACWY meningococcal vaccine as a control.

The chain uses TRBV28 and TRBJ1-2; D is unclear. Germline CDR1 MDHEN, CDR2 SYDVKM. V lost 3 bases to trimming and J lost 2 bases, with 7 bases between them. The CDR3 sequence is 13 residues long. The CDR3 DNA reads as TGTGCCAGCAGTTTGGACCTCAACTATGGCTACACCTTC. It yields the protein CASSLDLNYGYTF.

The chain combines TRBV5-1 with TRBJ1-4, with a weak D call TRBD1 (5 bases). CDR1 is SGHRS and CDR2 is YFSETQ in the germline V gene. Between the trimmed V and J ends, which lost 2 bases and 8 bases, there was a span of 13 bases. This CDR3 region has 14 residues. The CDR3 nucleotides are TGCGCCAGCAGCTTAGGGCAGGGTGAGGAAAAACTGTTTTTT. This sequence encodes CASSLGQGEEKLFF.